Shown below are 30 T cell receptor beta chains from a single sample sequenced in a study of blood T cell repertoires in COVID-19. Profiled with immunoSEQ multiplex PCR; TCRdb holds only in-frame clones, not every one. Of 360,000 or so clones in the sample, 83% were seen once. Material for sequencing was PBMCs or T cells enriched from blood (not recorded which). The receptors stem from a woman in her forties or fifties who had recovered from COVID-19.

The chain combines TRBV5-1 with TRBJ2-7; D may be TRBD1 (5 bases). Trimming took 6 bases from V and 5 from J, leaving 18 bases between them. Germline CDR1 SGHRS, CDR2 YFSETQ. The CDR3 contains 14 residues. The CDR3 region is CASKMTIQGHEQYF. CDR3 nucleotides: TGCGCCAGCAAAATGACAATTCAGGGCCACGAGCAGTACTTC.

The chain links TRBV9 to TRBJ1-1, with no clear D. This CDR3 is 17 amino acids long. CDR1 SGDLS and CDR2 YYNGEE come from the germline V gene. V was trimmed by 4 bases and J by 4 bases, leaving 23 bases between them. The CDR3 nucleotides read TGTGCCAGCAGCCCCCTCCGTGTGGGCGCAAGTACCACTGAAGCTTTCTTT. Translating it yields CASSPLRVGASTTEAFF.

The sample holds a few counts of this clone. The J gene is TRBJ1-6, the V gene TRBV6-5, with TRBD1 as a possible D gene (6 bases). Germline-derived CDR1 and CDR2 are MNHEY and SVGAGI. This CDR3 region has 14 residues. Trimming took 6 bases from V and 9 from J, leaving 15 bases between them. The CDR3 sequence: CASSLGGRGSPLHF. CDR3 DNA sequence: TGTGCCAGCAGCCTCGGGGGGCGGGGTTCACCCCTCCACTTT.

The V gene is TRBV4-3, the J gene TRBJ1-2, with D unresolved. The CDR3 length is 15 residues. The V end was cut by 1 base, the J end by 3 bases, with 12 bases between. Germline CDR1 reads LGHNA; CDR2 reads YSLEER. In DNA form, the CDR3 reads TGCGCCAGCAGCCAAGCCACTAGGGCGGACTATGGCTACACCTTC. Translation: CASSQATRADYGYTF.

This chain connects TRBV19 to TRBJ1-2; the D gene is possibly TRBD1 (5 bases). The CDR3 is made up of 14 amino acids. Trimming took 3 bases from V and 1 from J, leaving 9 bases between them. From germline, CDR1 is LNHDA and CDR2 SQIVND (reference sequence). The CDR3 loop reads CASSMTQGNYGYTF. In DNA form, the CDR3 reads TGTGCCAGTAGTATGACGCAGGGTAACTATGGCTACACCTTC. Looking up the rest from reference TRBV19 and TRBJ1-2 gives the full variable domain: DGGITQSPKYLFRKEGQNVTLSCEQNLNHDAMYWYRQDPGQGLRLIYYSQIVNDFQKGDIAEGYSVSREKKESFPLTVTSAQKNPTAFYLCASSMTQGNYGYTFGSGTRLTVV.

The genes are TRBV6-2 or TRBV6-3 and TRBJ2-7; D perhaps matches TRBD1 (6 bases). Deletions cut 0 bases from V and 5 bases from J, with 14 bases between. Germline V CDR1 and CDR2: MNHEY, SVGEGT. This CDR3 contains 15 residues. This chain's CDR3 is CASSYSTAGANEQYF. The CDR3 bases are TGTGCCAGCAGTTACTCGACGGCAGGGGCGAACGAGCAGTACTTC.

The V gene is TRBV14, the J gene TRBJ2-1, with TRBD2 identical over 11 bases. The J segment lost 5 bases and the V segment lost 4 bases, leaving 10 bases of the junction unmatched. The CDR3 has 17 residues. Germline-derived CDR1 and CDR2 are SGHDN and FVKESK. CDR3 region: CASSRLAGGPLNNEQFF. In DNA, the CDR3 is TGTGCCAGCAGCCGATTAGCGGGGGGGCCTTTAAACAATGAGCAGTTCTTC.

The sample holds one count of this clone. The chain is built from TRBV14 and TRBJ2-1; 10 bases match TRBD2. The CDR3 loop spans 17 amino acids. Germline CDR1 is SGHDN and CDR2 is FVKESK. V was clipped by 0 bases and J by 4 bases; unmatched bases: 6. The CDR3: CASSQDRRAGGYNEQFF. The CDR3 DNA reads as TGTGCCAGCAGCCAAGATCGACGAGCGGGAGGGTACAATGAGCAGTTCTTC.

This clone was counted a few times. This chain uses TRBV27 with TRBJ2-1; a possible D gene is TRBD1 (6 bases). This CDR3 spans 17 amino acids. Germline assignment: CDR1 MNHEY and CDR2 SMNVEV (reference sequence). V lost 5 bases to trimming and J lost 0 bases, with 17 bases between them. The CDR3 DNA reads TGTGCCAGCAGTACCCTCCTGGGGGCCCGCTCCTACAATGAGCAGTTCTTC. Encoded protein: CASSTLLGARSYNEQFF.

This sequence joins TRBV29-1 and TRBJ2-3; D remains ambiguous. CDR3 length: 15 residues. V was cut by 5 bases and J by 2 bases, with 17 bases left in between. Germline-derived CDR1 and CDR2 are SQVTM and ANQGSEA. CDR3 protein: CSVCALSSPTDTQYF. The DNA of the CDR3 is TGCAGCGTTTGTGCACTCTCCTCACCCACAGATACGCAGTATTTT.

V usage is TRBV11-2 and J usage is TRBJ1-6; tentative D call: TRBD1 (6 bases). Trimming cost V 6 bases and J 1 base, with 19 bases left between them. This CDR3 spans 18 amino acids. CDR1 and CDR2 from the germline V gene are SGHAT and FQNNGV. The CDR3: CASSLTQGPRSYNSPLHF. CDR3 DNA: TGTGCCAGCAGTCTTACTCAGGGGCCGAGATCCTATAATTCACCCCTCCACTTT.

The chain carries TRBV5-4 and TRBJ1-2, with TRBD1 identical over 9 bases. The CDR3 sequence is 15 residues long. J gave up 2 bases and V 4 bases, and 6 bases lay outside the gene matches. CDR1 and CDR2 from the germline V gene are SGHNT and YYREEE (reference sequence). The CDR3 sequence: CASSAAGTGNYGYTF. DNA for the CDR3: TGTGCCAGCAGCGCTGCCGGGACAGGGAACTATGGCTACACCTTC.

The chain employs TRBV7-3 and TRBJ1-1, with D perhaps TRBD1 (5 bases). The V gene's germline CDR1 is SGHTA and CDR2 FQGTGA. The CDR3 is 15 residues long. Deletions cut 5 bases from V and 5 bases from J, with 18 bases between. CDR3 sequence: CASSLQWGGFTEAFF. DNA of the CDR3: TGTGCCAGCAGCCTCCAGTGGGGGGGGTTTACTGAAGCTTTCTTT. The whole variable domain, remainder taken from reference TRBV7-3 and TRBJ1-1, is GAGVSQTPSNKVTEKGKYVELRCDPISGHTALYWYRQSLGQGPEFLIYFQGTGAADDSGLPNDRFFAVRPEGSVSTLKIQRTERGDSAVYLCASSLQWGGFTEAFFGQGTRLTVV.

CDR3 in amino acids: CASSHRGPYNSPLHF. The CDR3 nucleotides read TGTGCCAGCAGTCACAGGGGCCCGTATAATTCACCCCTCCACTTT. The chain couples TRBV3-1 (or the pseudogene TRBV3-2) to TRBJ1-6; 7 bases line up with TRBD1. The ends lost 6 bases at V and 4 bases at J; junction bases unmatched: 6. The V gene's germline CDR1 is LGHDT and CDR2 YNNKEL (reference sequence). This CDR3 is 15 amino acids long.

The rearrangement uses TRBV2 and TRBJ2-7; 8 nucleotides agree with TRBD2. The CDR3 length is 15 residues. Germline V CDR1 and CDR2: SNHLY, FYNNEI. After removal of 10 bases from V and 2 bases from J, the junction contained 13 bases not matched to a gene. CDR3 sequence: CATAFGSGVTYEQYF. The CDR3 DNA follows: TGTGCCACCGCTTTTGGTAGCGGGGTCACCTACGAGCAGTACTTC. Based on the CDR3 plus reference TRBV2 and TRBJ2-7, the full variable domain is EPEVTQTPSHQVTQMGQEVILRCVPISNHLYFYWYRQILGQKVEFLVSFYNNEISEKSEIFDDQFSVERPDGSNFTLKIRSTKLEDSAMYFCATAFGSGVTYEQYFGPGTRLTVT.

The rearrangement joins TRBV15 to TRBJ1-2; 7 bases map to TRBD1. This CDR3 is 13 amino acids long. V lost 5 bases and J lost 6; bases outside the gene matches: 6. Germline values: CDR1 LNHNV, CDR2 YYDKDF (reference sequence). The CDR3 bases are TGTGCCACCAGCCTTGACAGGGTCGATGGCTACACCTTC. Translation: CATSLDRVDGYTF.

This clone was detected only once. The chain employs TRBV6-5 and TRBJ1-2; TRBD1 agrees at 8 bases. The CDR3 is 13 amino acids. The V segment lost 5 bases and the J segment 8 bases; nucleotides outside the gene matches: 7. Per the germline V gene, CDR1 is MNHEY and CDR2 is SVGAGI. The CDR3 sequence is CASSLDRGGGYTF. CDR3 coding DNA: TGTGCCAGCAGTCTCGACAGGGGTGGCGGCTACACCTTC.

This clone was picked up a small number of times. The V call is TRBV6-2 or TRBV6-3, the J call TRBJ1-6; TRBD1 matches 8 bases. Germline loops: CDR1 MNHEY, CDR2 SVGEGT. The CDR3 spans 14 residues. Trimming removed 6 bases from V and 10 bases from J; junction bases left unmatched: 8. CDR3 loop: CASSFLRGRSPLHF. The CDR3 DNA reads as TGTGCCAGCAGCTTCCTCAGGGGGCGCTCACCCCTCCACTTT.

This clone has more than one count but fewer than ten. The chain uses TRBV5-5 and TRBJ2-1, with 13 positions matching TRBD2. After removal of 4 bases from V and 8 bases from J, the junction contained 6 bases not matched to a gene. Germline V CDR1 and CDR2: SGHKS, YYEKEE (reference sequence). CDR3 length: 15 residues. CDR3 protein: CASSRTSGSIDEQFF. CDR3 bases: TGTGCCAGCAGCCGGACTAGCGGGAGTATTGATGAGCAGTTCTTC.

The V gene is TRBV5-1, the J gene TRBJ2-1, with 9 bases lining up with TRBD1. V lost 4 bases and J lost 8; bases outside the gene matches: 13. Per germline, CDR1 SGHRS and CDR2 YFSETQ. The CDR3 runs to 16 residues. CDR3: CASSPEGGQGRDEQFF. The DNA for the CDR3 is TGCGCCAGCAGCCCAGAAGGCGGACAGGGGAGGGATGAGCAGTTCTTC.

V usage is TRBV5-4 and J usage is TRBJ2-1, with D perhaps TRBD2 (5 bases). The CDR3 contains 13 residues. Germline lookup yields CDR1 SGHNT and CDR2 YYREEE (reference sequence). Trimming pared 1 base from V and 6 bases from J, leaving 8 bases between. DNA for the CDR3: TGTGCCAGCAGCTTGACGACTACCAATGAGCAGTTCTTC. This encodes CASSLTTTNEQFF.

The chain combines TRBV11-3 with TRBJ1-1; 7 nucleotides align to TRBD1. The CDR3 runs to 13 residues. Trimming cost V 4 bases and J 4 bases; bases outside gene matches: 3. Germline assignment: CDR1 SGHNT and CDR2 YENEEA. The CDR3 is CASSSQGVTEAFF. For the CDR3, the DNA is TGTGCCAGCAGCTCCCAGGGGGTCACTGAAGCTTTCTTT.

In DNA, the CDR3 is TGTGCCAGCAGCGCACGACAGGCCTACGGAAACACCATATATTTT. As protein: CASSARQAYGNTIYF. The V and J genes are TRBV14 and TRBJ1-3; a weak D match, TRBD1 (6 bases). This CDR3 has 15 amino acids. V was cut by 5 bases and J by 4 bases, with 15 bases left in between. Germline V gene lookup returns CDR1 SGHDN and CDR2 FVKESK. The full variable domain, with the rest looked up from reference TRBV14 and TRBJ1-3, is EAGVTQFPSHSVIEKGQTVTLRCDPISGHDNLYWYRRVMGKEIKFLLHFVKESKQDESGMPNNRFLAERTGGTYSTLKVQPAELEDSGVYFCASSARQAYGNTIYFGEGSWLTVV.

CDR3 in DNA: TGTGCCAGCAGCTCGTTGGGGGCCGGCGGGAACACTGAAGCTTTCTTT. Translation: CASSSLGAGGNTEAFF. This chain links TRBV7-2 with TRBJ1-1; a possible D gene is TRBD1 (6 bases). The CDR3 totals 16 residues. In germline, CDR1 is SGHTA, CDR2 FQGNSA. V was clipped by 4 bases and J by 1 base, with 16 bases between them.

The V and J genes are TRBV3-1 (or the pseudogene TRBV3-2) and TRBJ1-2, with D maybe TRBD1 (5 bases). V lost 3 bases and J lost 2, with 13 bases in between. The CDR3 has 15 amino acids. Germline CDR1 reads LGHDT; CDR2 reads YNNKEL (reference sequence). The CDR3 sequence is CASSHSPRGNYGYTF. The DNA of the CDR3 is TGTGCCAGCAGCCACAGTCCCCGGGGGAACTATGGCTACACCTTC.

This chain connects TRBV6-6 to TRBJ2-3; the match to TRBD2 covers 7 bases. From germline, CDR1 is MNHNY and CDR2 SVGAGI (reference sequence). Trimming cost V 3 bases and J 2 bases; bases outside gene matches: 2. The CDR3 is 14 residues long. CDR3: CASSYGLVTDTQYF. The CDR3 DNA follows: TGTGCCAGCAGTTATGGACTAGTCACAGATACGCAGTATTTT.

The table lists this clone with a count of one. CDR3 amino acids: CASSLAVNEQFF. The CDR3 DNA is TGCGCCAGCAGCTTGGCCGTCAATGAGCAGTTCTTC. This chain links TRBV5-1 with TRBJ2-1; D gene uncertain. V was clipped by 0 bases and J by 6 bases, with 4 bases between them. Per germline, CDR1 SGHRS and CDR2 YFSETQ. The CDR3 covers 12 residues.

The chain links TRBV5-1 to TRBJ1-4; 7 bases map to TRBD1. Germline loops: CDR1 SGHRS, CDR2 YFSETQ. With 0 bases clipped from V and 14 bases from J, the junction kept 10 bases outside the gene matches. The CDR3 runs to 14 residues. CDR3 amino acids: CASSLGQRTGDLFF. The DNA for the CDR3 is TGCGCCAGCAGCTTGGGGCAAAGGACAGGAGATCTGTTTTTT.

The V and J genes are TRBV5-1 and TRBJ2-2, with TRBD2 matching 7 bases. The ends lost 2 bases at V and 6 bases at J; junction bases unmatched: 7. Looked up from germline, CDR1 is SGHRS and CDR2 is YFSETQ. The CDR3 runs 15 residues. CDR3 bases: TGCGCCAGCAGCTTTTCGGCGGGAGTATCCGGGGAGCTGTTTTTT. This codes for CASSFSAGVSGELFF.

The CDR3 loop reads CASSSGTVTGNTIYF. CDR3 in DNA: TGCGCCAGCAGCTCCGGGACAGTAACTGGAAACACCATATATTTT. The rearrangement joins TRBV5-1 to TRBJ1-3, with 7 positions matching TRBD1. Germline V CDR1 and CDR2: SGHRS, YFSETQ. V gave up 3 bases and J gave up 2 bases; unmatched junction bases: 5. This CDR3 has 15 amino acids.